This entry lists 24 T cell receptor beta chains sequenced from one sample in a study of human CD8 memory T cell subsets. Preparation of the TCR beta libraries relied on UMI-labeled 5' RACE. Using the 5' RACE reads, TCRdb records one entry per CDR3 protein without DNA. Recorded for this sample: about 5,100 distinct CDR3 sequences. The sequenced material came from CD8+ T cells from PBMCs. These receptors originate from a human donor in good health.

CDR3 sequence: CSATVAGTAAGAFF. The chain recombines TRBV20-1 with TRBJ1-1; the D call of TRBD1 rests on TCRdb alone, since no DNA is present to check it. This CDR3 comprises 14 residues. In germline, CDR1 is DFQATT, CDR2 SNEGSKA (reference sequence).

J is TRBJ2-7 and V is TRBV30; TCRdb indicates TRBD1, and absent DNA this call remains unverified. The CDR3 has 12 residues. The germline V gene encodes CDR1 GTSNPN and CDR2 SVGIG (reference sequence). CDR3 residues: CAWTVDRGEQYF.

V usage is TRBV4-2 and J usage is TRBJ2-2; absent DNA, TCRdb's TRBD2 call cannot be checked. Germline CDR1 is LGHNA and CDR2 is YNFKEQ. This CDR3 comprises 15 residues. This chain's CDR3 is CASSQASGGAGELFF.

The J gene is TRBJ2-1, the V gene TRBV12-3 or TRBV12-4. This CDR3 has 15 residues. CDR3 sequence: CASSFWQPSYNEQFF.

The J gene is TRBJ2-7, the V gene TRBV7-9; TCRdb reports TRBD1, a call that lacks DNA to check it against. The germline V gene encodes CDR1 SEHNR and CDR2 FQNEAQ (reference sequence). The CDR3 length is 16 residues. The CDR3 is CASSSTDRGKGYEQYF.

Its frequency marks this clonotype as large. The rearrangement links TRBV2 to TRBJ2-3; TCRdb lists TRBD1, though no DNA is available to test this call. Per the germline V gene, CDR1 is SNHLY and CDR2 is FYNNEI. CDR3 size: 15 residues. This CDR3 is CASSYGTASTDTQYF.

The chain's CDR3 is CATSRLTGNFRVYEQYF. The rearrangement joins TRBV15 to TRBJ2-7; TCRdb lists TRBD1, though no DNA is available to test this call. Germline V CDR1 and CDR2: LNHNV, YYDKDF (reference sequence). This CDR3 is 17 amino acids long.

The V and J genes are TRBV24-1 and TRBJ2-1. The CDR3 contains 15 residues. Germline CDR1 KGHDR, CDR2 SFDVKD. CDR3: CATSDRPLGMNEQFF.

Considering frequency, this clonotype is medium-sized (0.01 to 0.1%). The gene calls are TRBV6-5 and TRBJ1-2; TCRdb picks TRBD1, but there is no DNA to check that call. The CDR3 is 15 residues long. Per the germline V gene, CDR1 is MNHEY and CDR2 is SVGAGI. The chain's CDR3 is CASSYSVGGSDGYTF.

The rearrangement joins TRBV3-1 to TRBJ1-1; TCRdb's D gene call, TRBD1, goes unchecked for lack of DNA. The CDR3 is 14 amino acids. Germline loops: CDR1 LGHDT, CDR2 YNNKEL (reference sequence). The CDR3 sequence: CASSQTGMNTEAFF.

The V gene is TRBV12-3 or TRBV12-4, the J gene TRBJ1-1. The CDR3 runs to 14 residues. CDR3 loop: CASSYGRGRTEAFF.

This clonotype is identified as medium-sized from frequency. The V call is TRBV30, the J call TRBJ1-2. This CDR3 region has 14 residues. The germline gives CDR1 GTSNPN, CDR2 SVGIG (reference sequence). The CDR3 region is CAWYSEGTNYGYTF.

The V and J genes are TRBV5-1 and TRBJ2-7; TCRdb lists TRBD1, though no DNA is available to test this call. The germline V gene has CDR1 SGHRS and CDR2 YFSETQ. This CDR3 region has 17 residues. The CDR3 here is CASSLAFSGEATYEQYF.

The genes are TRBV19 and TRBJ2-2; without DNA, the TCRdb call of TRBD2 cannot be checked. Germline V lookup: CDR1 LNHDA, CDR2 SQIVND (reference sequence). This CDR3 is built from 16 residues. The CDR3 protein is CASSLTSTANTGELFF.

This clonotype is called medium-sized (0.01 to 0.1%) based on its frequency. The chain recombines TRBV12-3 or TRBV12-4 with TRBJ2-2; with no DNA, the TCRdb D assignment of TRBD2 cannot be verified. The CDR3 runs to 15 residues. This CDR3 is CASTPGLGNAGELFF.

This clonotype is labeled medium-sized based on frequency. This chain joins TRBV15 and TRBJ2-2. The CDR3 runs 13 residues. Germline loops: CDR1 LNHNV, CDR2 YYDKDF (reference sequence). The CDR3 loop is CATSRGMTGELFF.

This chain connects TRBV6-1 to TRBJ2-1; TCRdb's assignment of TRBD2 cannot be checked, as there is no DNA. CDR3 length: 15 residues. Germline loops: CDR1 MNHNS, CDR2 SASEGT. CDR3 loop: CASSLLAGSGNEQFF.

This chain joins TRBV9 and TRBJ2-5; TCRdb selects TRBD2, and the lack of DNA leaves this call unchecked. CDR3 length: 19 amino acids. Germline V gene sequence: CDR1 SGDLS, CDR2 YYNGEE. The CDR3 spells CASSVDGGLAGAYQETQYF.

This chain joins TRBV4-1 and TRBJ1-2; lacking DNA, the TRBD1 call made by TCRdb goes unchecked. Germline CDR1 and CDR2: MGHRA and YSYEKL. The CDR3 consists of 14 residues. The CDR3 loop is CASSHSGTVYGYTF.

This clonotype is labeled medium-sized (0.01 to 0.1%) based on frequency. The J gene is TRBJ2-7, the V gene TRBV6-5; TCRdb proposes TRBD2, but this gene call is untestable without DNA. The CDR3 runs to 15 residues. Germline values: CDR1 MNHEY, CDR2 SVGAGI. The CDR3 sequence: CASTPGLAETYEQYF.

The V gene is TRBV3-1, the J gene TRBJ2-1; TCRdb's D call of TRBD1 is untestable without DNA. Germline assignment: CDR1 LGHDT and CDR2 YNNKEL (reference sequence). The CDR3 extends over 18 amino acids. The CDR3: CASSKGEGQGISYNEQFF.

The chain uses TRBV5-1 and TRBJ1-1. The V gene's germline CDR1 is SGHRS and CDR2 YFSETQ. The CDR3 runs 15 residues. The CDR3 is CASSWDPYLNTEAFF.

The V call is TRBV19, the J call TRBJ2-7; no DNA is available, so the TRBD1 call from TCRdb remains unchecked. Per the germline V gene, CDR1 is LNHDA and CDR2 is SQIVND (reference sequence). The CDR3 runs 13 residues. CDR3 sequence: CASKGTGSYEQYF.

The chain couples TRBV6-1 to TRBJ2-5; the TCRdb call, TRBD1, lacks DNA for checking. CDR3 length equals 14 residues. Germline CDR1 reads MNHNS; CDR2 reads SASEGT. The CDR3 spells CASSDWGGQETQYF.